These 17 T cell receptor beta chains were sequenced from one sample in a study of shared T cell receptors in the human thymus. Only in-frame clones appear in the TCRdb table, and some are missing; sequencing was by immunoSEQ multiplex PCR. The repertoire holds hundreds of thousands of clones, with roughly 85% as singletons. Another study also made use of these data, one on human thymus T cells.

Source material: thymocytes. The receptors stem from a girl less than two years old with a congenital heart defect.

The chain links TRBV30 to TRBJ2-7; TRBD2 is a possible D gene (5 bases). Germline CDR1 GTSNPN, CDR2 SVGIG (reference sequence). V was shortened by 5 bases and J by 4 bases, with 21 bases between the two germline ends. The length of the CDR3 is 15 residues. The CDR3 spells CAWGGRGPALYEQYF. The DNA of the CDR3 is TGTGCCTGGGGTGGGAGAGGGCCGGCCCTTTACGAGCAGTACTTC.

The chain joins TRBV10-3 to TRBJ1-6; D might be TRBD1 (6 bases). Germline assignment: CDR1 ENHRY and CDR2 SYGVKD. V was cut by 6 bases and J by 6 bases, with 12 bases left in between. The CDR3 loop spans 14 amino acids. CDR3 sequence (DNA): TGTGCCATCAGGGCGACAGGTCCTAATTCACCCCTCCACTTT. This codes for CAIRATGPNSPLHF.

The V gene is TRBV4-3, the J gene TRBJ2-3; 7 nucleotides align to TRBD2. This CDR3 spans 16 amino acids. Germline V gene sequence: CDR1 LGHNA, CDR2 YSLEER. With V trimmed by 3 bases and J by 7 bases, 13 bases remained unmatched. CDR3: CASSHGPAGNVNTQYF. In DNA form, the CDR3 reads TGCGCCAGCAGCCACGGACCAGCGGGGAACGTGAATACGCAGTATTTT.

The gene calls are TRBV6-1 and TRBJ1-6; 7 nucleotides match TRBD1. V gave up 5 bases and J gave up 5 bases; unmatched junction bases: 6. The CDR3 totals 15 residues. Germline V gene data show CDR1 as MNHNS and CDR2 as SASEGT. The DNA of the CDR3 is TGTGCCAGCAGTTCGGGACAGAGAAATAATTCACCCCTCCACTTT. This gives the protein CASSSGQRNNSPLHF.

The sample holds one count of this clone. The CDR3 is CASSHHGGEGADTQYF. Here the CDR3 DNA reads TGTGCCAGCTCCCACCACGGGGGGGAGGGAGCAGATACGCAGTATTTT. V and J are TRBV18 and TRBJ2-3; 8 nucleotides agree with TRBD2. V dropped 6 bases and J dropped 4; count of bases not matched to a gene: 12. Germline assignment: CDR1 KGHSH and CDR2 LQKENI. The CDR3 runs 16 residues.

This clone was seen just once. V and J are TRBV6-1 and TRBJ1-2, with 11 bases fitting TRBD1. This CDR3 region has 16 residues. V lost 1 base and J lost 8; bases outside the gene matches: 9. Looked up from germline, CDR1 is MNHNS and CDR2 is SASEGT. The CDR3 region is CASSEEDPGQGEGYTF. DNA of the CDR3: TGTGCCAGCAGTGAAGAAGACCCGGGACAGGGGGAAGGCTACACCTTC.

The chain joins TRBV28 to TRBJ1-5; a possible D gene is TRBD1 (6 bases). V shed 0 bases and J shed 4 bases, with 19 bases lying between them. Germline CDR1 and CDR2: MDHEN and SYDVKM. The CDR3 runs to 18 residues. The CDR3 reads CASSLWTQGTRNNQPQHF. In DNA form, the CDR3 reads TGTGCCAGCAGTTTATGGACCCAGGGGACCAGGAATAATCAGCCCCAGCATTTT.

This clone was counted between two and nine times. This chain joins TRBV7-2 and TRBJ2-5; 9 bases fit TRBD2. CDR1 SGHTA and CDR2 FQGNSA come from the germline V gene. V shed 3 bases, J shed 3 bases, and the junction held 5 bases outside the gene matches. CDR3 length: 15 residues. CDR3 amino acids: CASSFSTSGKETQYF. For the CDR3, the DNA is TGTGCCAGCAGCTTTTCGACTAGCGGTAAAGAGACCCAGTACTTC.

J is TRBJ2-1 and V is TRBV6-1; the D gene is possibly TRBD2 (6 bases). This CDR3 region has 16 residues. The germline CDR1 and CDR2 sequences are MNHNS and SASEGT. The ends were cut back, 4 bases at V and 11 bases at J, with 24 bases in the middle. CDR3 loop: CASSVSGESPRTKQFF. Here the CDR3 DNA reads TGTGCCAGCAGTGTGAGTGGGGAGAGCCCCCGGACTAAGCAGTTCTTC.

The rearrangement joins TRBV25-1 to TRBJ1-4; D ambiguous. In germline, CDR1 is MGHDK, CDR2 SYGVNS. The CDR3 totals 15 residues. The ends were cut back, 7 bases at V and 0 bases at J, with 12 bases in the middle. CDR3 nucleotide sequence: TGTGCCAGCAAGGCGTCGACTGCAACTAATGAAAAACTGTTTTTT. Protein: CASKASTATNEKLFF.

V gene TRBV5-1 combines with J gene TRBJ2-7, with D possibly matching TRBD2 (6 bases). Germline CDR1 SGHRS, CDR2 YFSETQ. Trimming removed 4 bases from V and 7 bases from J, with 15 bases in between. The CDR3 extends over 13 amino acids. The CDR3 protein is CASSGNDRGEQYF. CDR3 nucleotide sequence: TGCGCCAGCAGCGGAAACGATCGGGGGGAGCAGTACTTC. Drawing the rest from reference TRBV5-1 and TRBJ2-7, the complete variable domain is KAGVTQTPRYLIKTRGQQVTLSCSPISGHRSVSWYQQTPGQGLQFLFEYFSETQRNKGNFPGRFSGRQFSNSRSEMNVSTLELGDSALYLCASSGNDRGEQYFGPGTRLTVT.

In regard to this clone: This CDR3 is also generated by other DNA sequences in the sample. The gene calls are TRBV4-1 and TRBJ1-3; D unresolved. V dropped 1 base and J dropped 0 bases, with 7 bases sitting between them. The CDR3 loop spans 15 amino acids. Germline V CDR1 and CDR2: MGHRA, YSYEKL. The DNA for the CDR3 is TGCGCCAGCAGCCAAGGGCGGGGCTCTGGAAACACCATATATTTT. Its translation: CASSQGRGSGNTIYF.

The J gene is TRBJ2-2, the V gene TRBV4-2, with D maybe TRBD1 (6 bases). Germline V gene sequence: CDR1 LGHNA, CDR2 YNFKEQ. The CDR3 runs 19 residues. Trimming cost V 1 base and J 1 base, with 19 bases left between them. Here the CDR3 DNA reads TGTGCCAGCAGCCAAGTCTCGGGACAAGGGTCCGTGAACACCGGGGAGCTGTTTTTT. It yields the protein CASSQVSGQGSVNTGELFF.

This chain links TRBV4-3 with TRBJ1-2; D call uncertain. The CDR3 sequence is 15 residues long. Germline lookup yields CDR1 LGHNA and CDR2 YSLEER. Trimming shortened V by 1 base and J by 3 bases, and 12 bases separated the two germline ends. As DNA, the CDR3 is TGCGCCAGCAGCCAAGGCGGCGGAGACTACTATGGCTACACCTTC. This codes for CASSQGGGDYYGYTF.

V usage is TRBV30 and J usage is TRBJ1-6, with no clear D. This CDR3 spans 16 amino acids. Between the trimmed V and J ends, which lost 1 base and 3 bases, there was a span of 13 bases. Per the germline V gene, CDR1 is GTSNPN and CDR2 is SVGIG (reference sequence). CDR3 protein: CAWSGETLLYNSPLHF. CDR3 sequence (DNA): TGTGCCTGGAGTGGGGAGACTTTACTCTATAATTCACCCCTCCACTTT.

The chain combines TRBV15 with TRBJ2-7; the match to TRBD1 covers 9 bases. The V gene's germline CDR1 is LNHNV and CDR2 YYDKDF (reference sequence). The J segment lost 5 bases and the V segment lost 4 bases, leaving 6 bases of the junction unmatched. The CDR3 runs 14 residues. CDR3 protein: CATSTVGQGDEQYF. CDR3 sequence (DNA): TGTGCCACCAGCACAGTGGGACAGGGTGACGAGCAGTACTTC. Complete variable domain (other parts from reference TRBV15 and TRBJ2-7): DAMVIQNPRYQVTQFGKPVTLSCSQTLNHNVMYWYQQKSSQAPKLLFHYYDKDFNNEADTPDNFQSRRPNTSFCFLDIRSPGLGDTAMYLCATSTVGQGDEQYFGPGTRLTVT.

The CDR3 sequence is CASSPRQGNTEAFF. The CDR3, as DNA: TGTGCCAGCAGCCCCAGACAGGGGAACACTGAAGCTTTCTTT. The chain joins TRBV7-4 to TRBJ1-1; 7 bases align to TRBD1. Germline V gene sequence: CDR1 SGHVT, CDR2 SQSDAQ. This CDR3 spans 14 amino acids. J lost 1 base, V lost 5 bases, and 4 bases had no gene match.